This TCR beta chain was captured in a study of early T cells in non-severe SARS-CoV-2 infection. Study at large: Alpha and beta chains were unpaired, from unsorted whole-blood bulk RNA.

TCRdb called the 5' RACE reads again in MiXCR, with one record for every CDR3 protein. The sample holds about 33,000 distinct CDR3 sequences, under 6.5% seen once. At least ten counts were recorded for this clonotype. Its target is not known. The trim removed 5 bases at V and 7 bases at J, leaving 6 bases unmatched. The CDR3 is made up of 13 amino acids. Germline V gene sequence: CDR1 SGHVS, CDR2 FNYEAQ. Overall study results and limits: Anti-spike CD8 responses were favored by VDJdb matching, which missed private and CD4 specificities.

This receptor was taken from an adult who was a healthcare worker with PCR-confirmed SARS-CoV-2 infection or an uninfected control (not recorded which). The sample consisted of whole blood. The chain employs TRBV7-6 and TRBJ2-5, with 8 bases aligning to TRBD1. CDR3 sequence (DNA): TGTGCCAGCAGCCCAGGGGGCGATGGGACCCAGTACTTC. Its translation: CASSPGGDGTQYF. The full variable domain, in which reference TRBV7-6 and TRBJ2-5 provide the parts outside the CDR3, is GAGVSQSPRYKVTKRGQDVALRCDPISGHVSLYWYRQALGQGPEFLTYFNYEAQQDKSGLPNDRFSAERPEGSISTLTIQRTEQRDSAMYRCASSPGGDGTQYFGPGTRLLVL.